These 27 T cell receptor beta chains came from one sample sequenced in a study of shared clonotypes between healthy human individuals (dated by TCRdb to about 2020). Library construction relied on the immunoSEQ multiplex PCR assay. TCRdb carries this immuneACCESS record with in-frame sequences only. Its versions omit some clonotypes, under half of them owing to an unresolved V gene in the studies checked, with the rest unexplained. The sample has approximately 1.5 million clones on record, around 98.5% of them singletons. The ten largest clones add up to about 0.35% of the sample. Sequencing used naive CD4+ T cells sorted from blood. The intended sense of this specimen's cell subset or site label: CD45RA+ positively selected. These TCRs come from a man aged 30-40 years in good health.

This rearrangement joins TRBV5-4 to TRBJ1-3; the match to TRBD1 covers 7 bases. V gave up 4 bases and J gave up 3 bases; unmatched junction bases: 7. Germline V gives CDR1 SGHNT, CDR2 YYREEE (reference sequence). The CDR3 consists of 15 residues. CDR3 in DNA: TGTGCCAGCAGCGCGAAGACAGGGAGTGGAAACACCATATATTTT. It encodes CASSAKTGSGNTIYF.

CDR3 sequence: CASSEPGLAPYNEQFF. The DNA for the CDR3 is TGTGCCAGCAGCGAGCCGGGACTAGCTCCCTACAATGAGCAGTTCTTC. The chain combines TRBV7-8 with TRBJ2-1, with 9 bases lining up with TRBD2. V gave up 5 bases and J gave up 2 bases; unmatched junction bases: 7. Germline V gene data show CDR1 as SGHVS and CDR2 as FQNEAQ. The CDR3 loop spans 16 amino acids.

V usage is TRBV5-1 and J usage is TRBJ2-7; TRBD2 matches 12 bases. In germline, CDR1 is SGHRS, CDR2 YFSETQ. CDR3 length: 20 amino acids. V was pared by 0 bases and J by 1 base, with 14 bases of the junction left unmatched. CDR3 residues: CASSLGVDFGLAGMSYEQYF. The CDR3 DNA sequence: TGCGCCAGCAGCTTGGGGGTGGACTTCGGACTAGCGGGGATGTCCTACGAGCAGTACTTC.

The chain is built from TRBV11-3 and TRBJ2-2; D might be TRBD2 (6 bases). Trimming shortened V by 5 bases and J by 7 bases, and 14 bases separated the two germline ends. The CDR3 is 14 residues long. CDR1 is SGHNT, CDR2 YENEEA, per germline. The CDR3 DNA sequence: TGTGCCAGCAGCCCCGTCCCCGGGGGCGGGGAGCTGTTTTTT. The encoded protein is CASSPVPGGGELFF.

The V call is TRBV7-9, the J call TRBJ1-2; no firm D call. Germline lookup yields CDR1 SEHNR and CDR2 FQNEAQ (reference sequence). The V end lost 3 bases, the J end lost 7 bases, and 12 bases lay between the germline ends. The CDR3 loop spans 13 amino acids. Here the CDR3 reads CASSFGPPGGYTF. The CDR3 DNA is TGTGCCAGCAGCTTCGGGCCTCCTGGTGGCTACACCTTC.

The CDR3 DNA reads TGTGCCAGCAGCTTGAGGGACAGGGCTCGGCAGTATTTT. Protein product: CASSLRDRARQYF. The J gene is TRBJ2-3, the V gene TRBV5-4; 9 bases are a match to TRBD1. V trimming: 1 base; J trimming: 11 bases; junction bases outside the gene matches: 5. CDR3 length: 13 residues. Germline assignment: CDR1 SGHNT and CDR2 YYREEE (reference sequence).

This chain connects TRBV18 to TRBJ2-7; D is unresolved. Germline assignment: CDR1 KGHSH and CDR2 LQKENI. The CDR3 covers 11 residues. The germline V and J ends were trimmed by 6 bases and 3 bases, with 6 bases remaining between them. In DNA form, the CDR3 reads TGTGCCAGCTCTACTGACTACGAGCAGTACTTC. Its protein product is CASSTDYEQYF.

The V and J genes are TRBV6-5 and TRBJ2-7; D may be TRBD1 (6 bases). The CDR3 covers 14 residues. Trimming removed 4 bases at V and 3 bases at J, with 13 bases between. CDR1 is MNHEY, CDR2 SVGAGI, per germline. The CDR3 bases are TGTGCCAGCAGTTCCGGACAGTCTGACTACGAGCAGTACTTC. Encoded protein: CASSSGQSDYEQYF.

J is TRBJ2-5 and V is TRBV7-3; 9 bases are shared with TRBD1. Germline-derived CDR1 and CDR2 are SGHTA and FQGTGA. V dropped 5 bases and J dropped 5; count of bases not matched to a gene: 6. The CDR3 has 14 amino acids. As DNA, the CDR3 is TGTGCCAGCAGCCTTACAGGGGGCCGCGAGACCCAGTACTTC. It yields the protein CASSLTGGRETQYF.

V is TRBV29-1 and J is TRBJ2-7, with TRBD1 identical over 7 bases. The V gene's germline CDR1 is SQVTM and CDR2 ANQGSEA. The CDR3 spans 14 residues. The V segment lost 4 bases and the J segment 2 bases; nucleotides outside the gene matches: 8. For the CDR3, the DNA is TGCAGCGTTGCCGGTACAGGGGCCACCTACGAGCAGTACTTC. Its protein product is CSVAGTGATYEQYF.

The rearrangement links TRBV25-1 to TRBJ2-1, with 13 nucleotides matching TRBD2. The trim removed 4 bases at V and 7 bases at J, leaving 7 bases unmatched. Germline V gene sequence: CDR1 MGHDK, CDR2 SYGVNS. The CDR3 has 16 residues. The CDR3 region is CASSVKLAGGTNEQFF. The DNA for the CDR3 is TGTGCCAGCAGTGTGAAACTAGCGGGAGGGACGAATGAGCAGTTCTTC.

The rearrangement uses TRBV7-2 and TRBJ2-5; D unresolved. Germline loops: CDR1 SGHTA, CDR2 FQGNSA. Between the trimmed V and J ends, which lost 7 bases and 3 bases, there was a span of 21 bases. The CDR3 loop spans 16 amino acids. The CDR3 sequence is CASTHQFPGAKETQYF. As DNA, the CDR3 is TGTGCCAGCACCCATCAATTCCCCGGTGCCAAAGAGACCCAGTACTTC.

This clone was picked up one time. The V gene is TRBV5-4, the J gene TRBJ2-1; 8 bases agree with TRBD2. The J segment lost 9 bases and the V segment lost 2 bases, leaving 16 bases of the junction unmatched. CDR3 length equals 17 residues. Per germline, CDR1 SGHNT and CDR2 YYREEE (reference sequence). This chain's CDR3 is CASSFGAGGFVTSEQFF. CDR3 bases: TGTGCCAGCAGCTTTGGGGCGGGAGGTTTTGTTACGAGTGAGCAGTTCTTC.

The chain employs TRBV7-2 and TRBJ1-2; no definite D call. CDR1 is SGHTA, CDR2 FQGNSA, per germline. The CDR3 length is 15 residues. Trimming stripped 5 bases from V and 4 bases from J, with 17 bases between. The DNA for the CDR3 is TGTGCCAGCAGCCACCGAGGGAGGACTGCCTATGGCTACACCTTC. Its protein is CASSHRGRTAYGYTF.

The rearrangement links TRBV5-4 to TRBJ2-6; 7 bases align to TRBD2. V was pared by 3 bases and J by 3 bases, with 6 bases of the junction left unmatched. The CDR3 extends over 16 amino acids. In germline, CDR1 is SGHNT, CDR2 YYREEE (reference sequence). The CDR3 DNA reads as TGTGCCAGCAGCTCCGGACTAGTGAGTGGGGCCAACGTCCTGACTTTC. Translating it yields CASSSGLVSGANVLTF.

The J gene is TRBJ1-2, the V gene TRBV5-1; 9 bases map to TRBD1. This CDR3 region has 14 residues. J gave up 8 bases and V 5 bases, and 10 bases lay outside the gene matches. Germline V gene data show CDR1 as SGHRS and CDR2 as YFSETQ. The DNA for the CDR3 is TGCGCCAGCAGGGGCAGGACAGGGGCCGAGGGCTACACCTTC. Encoded protein: CASRGRTGAEGYTF.

The chain uses TRBV19 and TRBJ1-5; 8 bases map to TRBD1. The CDR3 extends over 15 amino acids. Germline CDR1 reads LNHDA; CDR2 reads SQIVND (reference sequence). Germline trimming cut 4 bases from V and 3 bases from J; bases unmatched to any gene: 5. The CDR3: CASSKGQGVNQPQHF. The CDR3 DNA follows: TGTGCCAGTAGTAAAGGACAGGGCGTCAATCAGCCCCAGCATTTT. The entire variable domain, with the rest obtained from reference TRBV19 and TRBJ1-5, is as follows: DGGITQSPKYLFRKEGQNVTLSCEQNLNHDAMYWYRQDPGQGLRLIYYSQIVNDFQKGDIAEGYSVSREKKESFPLTVTSAQKNPTAFYLCASSKGQGVNQPQHFGDGTRLSIL.

This chain links TRBV15 with TRBJ2-5, with 9 bases matching TRBD1. J gave up 4 bases and V 6 bases, and 9 bases lay outside the gene matches. The CDR3 extends over 15 amino acids. Germline assignment: CDR1 LNHNV and CDR2 YYDKDF (reference sequence). The DNA of the CDR3 is TGTGCCACCAGTACAAACAGGGGGCATCGAGAGACCCAGTACTTC. Its protein is CATSTNRGHRETQYF.

This chain connects TRBV29-1 to TRBJ2-1; a weak D match, TRBD2 (5 bases). V shed 7 bases and J shed 11 bases, with 12 bases lying between them. Germline CDR1 reads SQVTM; CDR2 reads ANQGSEA. The CDR3 spans 10 residues. The DNA for the CDR3 is TGCAGCGCCGGGGTGACTCAGCAGTTCTTC. It is translated as CSAGVTQQFF.

The chain is built from TRBV4-1 and TRBJ2-1, with TRBD1 as a possible D gene (5 bases). V dropped 2 bases and J dropped 13 bases, with 24 bases sitting between them. Germline loops: CDR1 MGHRA, CDR2 YSYEKL. This CDR3 has 16 amino acids. The DNA of the CDR3 is TGCGCCAGCAGCCAACCTACTCTGGGGCCGACCGACGGACAGTTCTTC. Encoded protein: CASSQPTLGPTDGQFF.

The chain combines TRBV5-6 with TRBJ2-1; 7 bases match TRBD2. Germline V gives CDR1 SGHDT, CDR2 YYEEEE. There are 14 residues in the CDR3. V trimming: 4 bases; J trimming: 5 bases; junction bases outside the gene matches: 6. The CDR3 loop is CASSRGLPNNEQFF. The CDR3 DNA follows: TGTGCCAGCAGCCGGGGACTACCTAACAATGAGCAGTTCTTC.

This clone was detected once. The chain couples TRBV4-3 to TRBJ2-6; D is unresolved. This CDR3 comprises 15 residues. Germline values: CDR1 LGHNA, CDR2 YSLEER. Deletions cut 0 bases from V and 2 bases from J, with 5 bases between. The DNA for the CDR3 is TGCGCCAGCAGCCAAGACTTTCCTGGGGCCAACGTCCTGACTTTC. Translation: CASSQDFPGANVLTF.

This clone was observed once. The genes are TRBV6-1 and TRBJ2-7, with unresolved D. The V gene lost 1 base and the J gene lost 3 bases, with 10 bases spanning the gap. The CDR3 consists of 14 residues. The germline gives CDR1 MNHNS, CDR2 SASEGT. The DNA of the CDR3 is TGTGCCAGCAGTGAAGGGTTCCTCGGCTACGAGCAGTACTTC. Its translation: CASSEGFLGYEQYF.

The V gene is TRBV30, the J gene TRBJ2-2; D is ambiguous. Trimming took 8 bases from V and 7 from J, leaving 14 bases between them. CDR3 length: 12 amino acids. Germline V gene data show CDR1 as GTSNPN and CDR2 as SVGIG (reference sequence). The CDR3 bases are TGTGCCGCCGTATGGCCCGGCGGGGAGCTGTTTTTT. Protein sequence: CAAVWPGGELFF.

V usage is TRBV5-1 and J usage is TRBJ1-4; TRBD1 is a possible D gene (5 bases). Trimming took 1 base from V and 5 from J, leaving 21 bases between them. The germline gives CDR1 SGHRS, CDR2 YFSETQ. This CDR3 has 18 amino acids. In DNA, the CDR3 is TGCGCCAGCAGCTTGACGGCCACAGGATATACCCCAAATGAAAAACTGTTTTTT. This gives the protein CASSLTATGYTPNEKLFF.

This rearrangement joins TRBV9 to TRBJ1-3, with 11 bases that match TRBD1. CDR1 is SGDLS, CDR2 YYNGEE, per germline. J lost 4 bases, V lost 0 bases, and 9 bases had no gene match. The CDR3 covers 18 residues. In DNA form, the CDR3 reads TGTGCCAGCAGCGTAGCTCCCGGACAGGGGGCGGGAGGAAACACCATATATTTT. It codes for CASSVAPGQGAGGNTIYF.

The chain joins TRBV7-3 to TRBJ2-1; the D is unclear. Germline V gene data show CDR1 as SGHTA and CDR2 as FQGTGA. The CDR3 has 12 amino acids. V was clipped by 5 bases and J by 3 bases, with 5 bases between them. The CDR3 sequence: CASSINYNEQFF. CDR3 sequence (DNA): TGTGCCAGCAGCATAAACTACAATGAGCAGTTCTTC.